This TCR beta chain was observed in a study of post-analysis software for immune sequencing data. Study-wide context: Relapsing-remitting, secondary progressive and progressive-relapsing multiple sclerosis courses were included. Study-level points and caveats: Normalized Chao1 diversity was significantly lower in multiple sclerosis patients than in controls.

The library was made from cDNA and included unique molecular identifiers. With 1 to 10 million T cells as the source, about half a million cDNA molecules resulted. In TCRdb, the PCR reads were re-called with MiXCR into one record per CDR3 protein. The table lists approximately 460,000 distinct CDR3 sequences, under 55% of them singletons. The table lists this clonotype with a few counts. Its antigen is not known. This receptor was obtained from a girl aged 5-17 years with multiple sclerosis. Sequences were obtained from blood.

This CDR3 is CASSLDLGHYGYTF. The CDR3 DNA follows: TGTGCCAGCAGCTTAGACTTGGGGCACTATGGCTACACCTTC. The rearrangement links TRBV7-2 to TRBJ1-2; TRBD1 is a possible D gene (5 bases). Germline CDR1 is SGHTA and CDR2 is FQGNSA. V lost 1 base to trimming and J lost 3 bases, with 9 bases between them. The CDR3 loop spans 14 amino acids. Combining the CDR3 with reference TRBV7-2 and TRBJ1-2 gives the whole variable domain GAGVSQSPSNKVTEKGKDVELRCDPISGHTALYWYRQSLGQGLEFLIYFQGNSAPDKSGLPSDRFSAERTGGSVSTLTIQRTQQEDSAVYLCASSLDLGHYGYTFGSGTRLTVV.